This TCR beta chain comes out of a study of identical twins. Germline V gene data show CDR1 as KGHDR and CDR2 as SFDVKD. The CDR3 length is 14 residues. V lost 7 bases, J lost 5 bases, and 16 bases lay in between. TCRdb analysed the 5' RACE reads with MiXCR anew, one entry per CDR3 protein. The repertoire holds 1.5 million to 2 million distinct CDR3 sequences, with about 31% as singletons. The chain has TRBV24-1 and TRBJ2-5; TRBD1 is a possible D gene (6 bases). This sequence originates from a newborn girl in good health. The material sequenced was cord blood. The CDR3 region is CATRSTGNGETQYF. The CDR3 DNA reads TGTGCCACCAGGAGTACAGGGAATGGGGAGACCCAGTACTTC.